The rows below give T cell receptor beta chains drawn from one sample of a study of beta chain features in type 1 diabetes. Assay: immunoSEQ multiplex PCR; the TCRdb copy retains only in-frame clones and omits some. Among a few hundred thousand clones listed, about 20% were seen once. Sequencing was done on a sample of naive CD4+ T cells from blood. The receptors were gathered from a woman in her late teens or twenties in good health. The CDR3 runs from the conserved cysteine through the conserved F or W. The order of the fields is D gene, clone size, J gene, V gene, CDR3 DNA, CDR3 protein. A D gene is named only where the DNA matches it firmly. Rows give clone size only sometimes, using once, few, many, or a class for an expanded clone.

d_gene: -
abundance: few
j_gene: TRBJ2-1
v_gene: TRBV30
CDR3nt: TGTGCCTGGAGTAGGGTACAGGGTGGGCAGTTCTTC
CDR3aa: CAWSRVQGGQFF

d_gene: -
abundance: -
j_gene: TRBJ2-7
v_gene: TRBV5-4
CDR3nt: TGTGCCAGCAGCTCTGACTCGCTATCGAGCTCCTACGAGCAGTACTTC
CDR3aa: CASSSDSLSSSYEQYF

d_gene: -
abundance: few
j_gene: TRBJ1-6
v_gene: TRBV7-2
CDR3nt: TGTGCCAGCAGCGCATTTCAGGGGAGCTATAATTCACCCCTCCACTTT
CDR3aa: CASSAFQGSYNSPLHF

d_gene: -
abundance: -
j_gene: TRBJ2-3
v_gene: TRBV30
CDR3nt: TGTGCCTGGATAAAGGGAGGCACAGATACGCAGTATTTT
CDR3aa: CAWIKGGTDTQYF

d_gene: -
abundance: -
j_gene: TRBJ1-4
v_gene: TRBV18
CDR3nt: TGTGCCAGCTCACCACTCGCACAGGGCCGCGGAGAAAAACTGTTTTTT
CDR3aa: CASSPLAQGRGEKLFF

d_gene: TRBD1
abundance: few
j_gene: TRBJ1-1
v_gene: TRBV2
CDR3nt: TGTGCCAGCAGGGGGGCAGGGGGAACTGAAGCTTTCTTT
CDR3aa: CASRGAGGTEAFF

d_gene: TRBD2
abundance: -
j_gene: TRBJ2-3
v_gene: TRBV7-3
CDR3nt: TGTGCCAGCAGCTTCGGGGGGATAGATACGCAGTATTTT
CDR3aa: CASSFGGIDTQYF

d_gene: -
abundance: few
j_gene: TRBJ2-7
v_gene: TRBV5-1
CDR3nt: TGCGCCAGCAGCTTGACACGGGGAGCTAGCTACGAGCAGTACTTC
CDR3aa: CASSLTRGASYEQYF

d_gene: -
abundance: -
j_gene: TRBJ1-2
v_gene: TRBV10-3
CDR3nt: TGTGCCATCAGTGCACCGGAGGGCTATGGCTACACCTTC
CDR3aa: CAISAPEGYGYTF

d_gene: TRBD1
abundance: few
j_gene: TRBJ2-7
v_gene: TRBV10-3
CDR3nt: TGTGCCGTAACAGGGGGCCAAGGATACGAGCAGTACTTC
CDR3aa: CAVTGGQGYEQYF

d_gene: -
abundance: -
j_gene: TRBJ2-3
v_gene: TRBV4-1
CDR3nt: TGCGCCAGCAGCCAAGGACTAAGAGATACGCAGTATTTT
CDR3aa: CASSQGLRDTQYF

d_gene: -
abundance: few
j_gene: TRBJ2-4
v_gene: TRBV18
CDR3nt: TGTGCCAGCTCCCCGAGCCTCGCCAAAAACATTCAGTACTTC
CDR3aa: CASSPSLAKNIQYF

d_gene: -
abundance: -
j_gene: TRBJ2-5
v_gene: TRBV19
CDR3nt: TGTGCCAGTAGTATCCGAGCCGTCGGAGAGACCCAGTACTTC
CDR3aa: CASSIRAVGETQYF

d_gene: -
abundance: few
j_gene: TRBJ2-3
v_gene: TRBV11-1
CDR3nt: TGTGCCAGCAGCTTAAGGAGGGACAGCTACACAGATACGCAGTATTTT
CDR3aa: CASSLRRDSYTDTQYF

d_gene: -
abundance: -
j_gene: TRBJ1-6
v_gene: TRBV30
CDR3nt: TGTGCCTGGAGTTCTCAGCTTGGAGGGTCTGGGTCACCCCTCCACTTT
CDR3aa: CAWSSQLGGSGSPLHF

d_gene: TRBD1
abundance: -
j_gene: TRBJ2-7
v_gene: TRBV18
CDR3nt: TGTGCCAGCTCACGACAGGGGGACTACGAGCAGTACTTC
CDR3aa: CASSRQGDYEQYF

d_gene: TRBD1
abundance: -
j_gene: TRBJ1-1
v_gene: TRBV7-3
CDR3nt: TGTGCCAGCAGCTTATCAGGGACAGGGGCAAGTGAAGCTTTCTTT
CDR3aa: CASSLSGTGASEAFF

d_gene: TRBD2
abundance: -
j_gene: TRBJ2-2
v_gene: TRBV2
CDR3nt: TGTGCCAGCAGGGGGGACTATACCGGGGAGCTGTTTTTT
CDR3aa: CASRGDYTGELFF

d_gene: TRBD1
abundance: -
j_gene: TRBJ2-4
v_gene: TRBV5-6
CDR3nt: TGTGCCAGCTCCCGCGACAGGGTCGCCATTCAGTACTTC
CDR3aa: CASSRDRVAIQYF

d_gene: TRBD2
abundance: few
j_gene: TRBJ2-4
v_gene: TRBV4-1
CDR3nt: TGCGCCAGCAGCCAGGGACTAGCGGGAGGTGGAGCCAAAAACATTCAGTACTTC
CDR3aa: CASSQGLAGGGAKNIQYF

d_gene: TRBD2
abundance: few
j_gene: TRBJ2-5
v_gene: TRBV7-9
CDR3nt: TGTGCCAGCAGCCACCGCGGTAGCGGGGGGGAGACCCAGTACTTC
CDR3aa: CASSHRGSGGETQYF

d_gene: TRBD2
abundance: -
j_gene: TRBJ2-1
v_gene: TRBV7-9
CDR3nt: TGTGCCAGCAGTCTCCCGACTAGCGGGAGTAAAAATGAGCAGTTCTTC
CDR3aa: CASSLPTSGSKNEQFF

d_gene: -
abundance: few
j_gene: TRBJ1-2
v_gene: TRBV6-5
CDR3nt: TGTGCCAGCAGATACACTACAGGGTATGGCTACACCTTC
CDR3aa: CASRYTTGYGYTF

d_gene: TRBD1
abundance: -
j_gene: TRBJ2-1
v_gene: TRBV5-4
CDR3nt: TGTGCCAGCAGCATCGATCGTACCACAGGGGCCGATGAGCAGTTCTTC
CDR3aa: CASSIDRTTGADEQFF

d_gene: TRBD1
abundance: few
j_gene: TRBJ2-1
v_gene: TRBV14
CDR3nt: TGTGCCAGCAGCCAACACACAGGGGTAACTGAGCAGTTCTTC
CDR3aa: CASSQHTGVTEQFF

d_gene: TRBD2
abundance: -
j_gene: TRBJ2-7
v_gene: TRBV5-1
CDR3nt: TGCGCCAGCAGCATCGAGCGGGGCTACGAGCAGTACTTC
CDR3aa: CASSIERGYEQYF

d_gene: -
abundance: -
j_gene: TRBJ2-1
v_gene: TRBV5-1
CDR3nt: TGCGCCAGCAGCTTGACCGGGGATACCTACAATGAGCAGTTCTTC
CDR3aa: CASSLTGDTYNEQFF

d_gene: -
abundance: few
j_gene: TRBJ2-4
v_gene: TRBV2
CDR3nt: TGTGCCAGCAGTGACCCCACAGGGAGAGGCATTCAGTACTTC
CDR3aa: CASSDPTGRGIQYF

d_gene: TRBD1
abundance: -
j_gene: TRBJ2-7
v_gene: TRBV7-2
CDR3nt: TGTGCCAGCAGCAAAGGGGACAGCCCCTACGAGCAGTACTTC
CDR3aa: CASSKGDSPYEQYF

d_gene: -
abundance: -
j_gene: TRBJ2-1
v_gene: TRBV29-1
CDR3nt: TGCAGCGCCGGGACTCCATACAATGAGCAGTTCTTC
CDR3aa: CSAGTPYNEQFF

d_gene: -
abundance: few
j_gene: TRBJ2-3
v_gene: TRBV6-1
CDR3nt: TGTGCCGGGGCGGAGTCTTTGGGCGACACAGATACGCAGTATTTT
CDR3aa: CAGAESLGDTDTQYF

d_gene: -
abundance: few
j_gene: TRBJ2-7
v_gene: TRBV20-1
CDR3nt: TGCAGTGGTCTAGATACGTACGAGCAGTACTTC
CDR3aa: CSGLDTYEQYF

d_gene: TRBD2
abundance: few
j_gene: TRBJ2-1
v_gene: TRBV7-9
CDR3nt: TGTGCCAGCAGCAGACGACTAGCGGAGCAGTTCTTC
CDR3aa: CASSRRLAEQFF

d_gene: -
abundance: -
j_gene: TRBJ1-4
v_gene: TRBV30
CDR3nt: TGTGCCTACTCGCGTTTGAACCCGAATGAAAAACTGTTTTTT
CDR3aa: CAYSRLNPNEKLFF

d_gene: TRBD2
abundance: -
j_gene: TRBJ2-1
v_gene: TRBV2
CDR3nt: TGTGCCAGCAGGGGGACTAGCATCACCTACAATGAGCAGTTCTTC
CDR3aa: CASRGTSITYNEQFF

d_gene: TRBD1
abundance: -
j_gene: TRBJ1-2
v_gene: TRBV29-1
CDR3nt: TGCAGCGTTGAAGAGACAGGGGGCGCTTACGGCGGCTACACCTTC
CDR3aa: CSVEETGGAYGGYTF

d_gene: -
abundance: few
j_gene: TRBJ1-2
v_gene: TRBV25-1
CDR3nt: TGTGCCAGCAGTACCCCTTGGGAGTCTGGAGGCTACACCTTC
CDR3aa: CASSTPWESGGYTF

d_gene: TRBD2
abundance: -
j_gene: TRBJ2-7
v_gene: TRBV2
CDR3nt: TGTGCCAGCAGTGGCGAGCGGGAGACCGAGCAGTACTTC
CDR3aa: CASSGERETEQYF

d_gene: TRBD1
abundance: -
j_gene: TRBJ2-1
v_gene: TRBV6-5
CDR3nt: TGTGCCAGCAGTCGACAGGGGAATGAGCAGTTCTTC
CDR3aa: CASSRQGNEQFF

d_gene: -
abundance: few
j_gene: TRBJ2-2
v_gene: TRBV30
CDR3nt: TGTGCCCTGGAGCCCGAGCCCGGGAACACCGGGGAGCTGTTTTTT
CDR3aa: CALEPEPGNTGELFF

d_gene: -
abundance: few
j_gene: TRBJ2-7
v_gene: TRBV6-1
CDR3nt: TGTGCCAGCAGTGAAGCGTCGCGCTACGAGCAGTACTTC
CDR3aa: CASSEASRYEQYF

d_gene: -
abundance: -
j_gene: TRBJ1-2
v_gene: TRBV4-1
CDR3nt: TGCGCCAGCAGCCAATCCATTGCCTCACAGTATGGCTACACCTTC
CDR3aa: CASSQSIASQYGYTF

d_gene: TRBD1
abundance: once
j_gene: TRBJ1-1
v_gene: TRBV13
CDR3nt: TGTGCCAGCAGCTCCCGTGAGGGGGCGGTTCGGACTGAAGCTTTCTTT
CDR3aa: CASSSREGAVRTEAFF

d_gene: -
abundance: -
j_gene: TRBJ2-7
v_gene: TRBV9
CDR3nt: TGTGCCAGCAGCGTAAATTCGGCGGGGAGTTCACCCTACGAGCAGTACTTC
CDR3aa: CASSVNSAGSSPYEQYF

d_gene: -
abundance: -
j_gene: TRBJ2-3
v_gene: TRBV5-1
CDR3nt: TGCGCCAGCAGCTTGGCCCAGGCCACAGATACGCAGTATTTT
CDR3aa: CASSLAQATDTQYF

d_gene: -
abundance: -
j_gene: TRBJ1-2
v_gene: TRBV7-9
CDR3nt: TGTGCCACAGGGGCAGGATTTAACTATGGCTACACCTTC
CDR3aa: CATGAGFNYGYTF

d_gene: TRBD2
abundance: few
j_gene: TRBJ2-1
v_gene: TRBV4-2
CDR3nt: TGTGCCAGCAGCCGAAATAGCGGGGGGGCCTTTAATGAGCAGTTCTTC
CDR3aa: CASSRNSGGAFNEQFF

d_gene: TRBD2
abundance: few
j_gene: TRBJ2-7
v_gene: TRBV10-3
CDR3nt: TGTGCCATCAGTGATATAGCGGGAGGGCCAGTATCCTACGAGCAGTACTTC
CDR3aa: CAISDIAGGPVSYEQYF

d_gene: -
abundance: -
j_gene: TRBJ2-4
v_gene: TRBV19
CDR3nt: TGTGCCAGTAGTATCTCAGGGCCAGACCACATTCAGTACTTC
CDR3aa: CASSISGPDHIQYF

d_gene: TRBD1
abundance: few
j_gene: TRBJ1-2
v_gene: TRBV6-1
CDR3nt: TGTGCCAGCAGTGGACAGGGTCATGGCTACACCTTC
CDR3aa: CASSGQGHGYTF

d_gene: -
abundance: -
j_gene: TRBJ1-1
v_gene: TRBV5-6
CDR3nt: TGTGCCAGCACCCTGACAGCAAACACTGAAGCTTTCTTT
CDR3aa: CASTLTANTEAFF

d_gene: -
abundance: few
j_gene: TRBJ2-2
v_gene: TRBV4-2
CDR3nt: TGTGCCAGCAGCCAAGAACTCTTCGCGAACACCGGGGAGCTGTTTTTT
CDR3aa: CASSQELFANTGELFF

d_gene: TRBD2
abundance: -
j_gene: TRBJ2-7
v_gene: TRBV18
CDR3nt: TGTGCCAGCTCAGGAGCGGGAGCCCACGAGCAGTACTTC
CDR3aa: CASSGAGAHEQYF

d_gene: TRBD1
abundance: -
j_gene: TRBJ1-1
v_gene: TRBV30
CDR3nt: TGTGCCTGGGCCTGGACAGGGGACACTGAAGCTTTCTTT
CDR3aa: CAWAWTGDTEAFF

d_gene: -
abundance: -
j_gene: TRBJ1-1
v_gene: TRBV30
CDR3nt: TGTGCCCTCACCCCCTACAGGGAGTCTGAAGCTTTCTTT
CDR3aa: CALTPYRESEAFF

d_gene: TRBD1
abundance: -
j_gene: TRBJ2-5
v_gene: TRBV5-6
CDR3nt: TGTGCCAGCAGCGGGGACAGGGGGCGACAAGAGACCCAGTACTTC
CDR3aa: CASSGDRGRQETQYF

d_gene: -
abundance: -
j_gene: TRBJ1-2
v_gene: TRBV30
CDR3nt: TGTGCCTGGAGTTGGGACACCGCTAACTATGGCTACACCTTC
CDR3aa: CAWSWDTANYGYTF